This entry describes one T cell receptor (beta chain). Its target is not known. This entry comes from a study of blood T cells in healthy people across ages. For the second PCR, which ran for roughly 7 to 11 cycles, a sample-barcoded 5' primer and a J-beta primer mix were used. A single record per CDR3 protein comes from TCRdb applying MiXCR to the 5' RACE reads. This sample has some 1.4 million distinct CDR3 sequences, with approximately 40% found just once. Study-wide points: Because sorting was not performed, PBMCs prevented conclusive naive versus antigen-experienced comparison.

CDR1 ENHRY and CDR2 SYGVKD come from the germline V gene. The CDR3 extends over 13 amino acids. V lost 11 bases, J lost 7 bases, and 18 bases lay in between. This TCR was recovered from a woman under 30 in good health. The chain recombines TRBV10-3 with TRBJ2-1, with D uncertain. Specimen: blood. CDR3 in amino acids: CALRDPPDNEQFF. Written as DNA, the CDR3 is TGTGCCTTGAGAGACCCCCCGGATAATGAGCAGTTCTTC.